This paragraph covers one T cell receptor beta chain sequence. The germline V gene has CDR1 MNHEY and CDR2 SVGEGT. Deletions cut 0 bases from V and 6 bases from J, with 12 bases between. The CDR3 is made up of 15 amino acids. This specimen comes from a study of control samples from healthy donors and cancer patients. Produced via immunoSEQ multiplex PCR; TCRdb's table is partial and in-frame only. The table includes more than 100,000 clones, roughly nine tenths detected once. Sequences were obtained from blood. The sequence came from a young woman in good health. This chain uses TRBV6-2 or TRBV6-3 with TRBJ1-5, with D possibly TRBD1 on 5 matching bases. CDR3 sequence reads: CASSYSSQGGQPQHF. The CDR3 DNA follows: TGTGCCAGCAGTTACTCGAGTCAGGGAGGTCAGCCCCAGCATTTT.